Following are 3 T cell receptor beta chains from one sample sequenced in a study of T cell responses to AZD1222 COVID-19 vaccine. Here immunoSEQ multiplex PCR was the method, and the copy in TCRdb shows in-frame clones only, minus some. The table records around 140,000 clones, 75% to 90% of them present only once. This specimen was peripheral blood, taken on day 0 of AZD1222 vaccination. The receptors were gathered from an adult in good health.

The V gene is TRBV19, the J gene TRBJ2-5; 11 bases agree with TRBD1. CDR3 size: 14 residues. V dropped 4 bases and J dropped 4; count of bases not matched to a gene: 2. CDR1 is LNHDA, CDR2 SQIVND, per germline (reference sequence). The CDR3 loop reads CASSRGTGGETQYF. Written as DNA, the CDR3 is TGTGCCAGTAGTAGAGGGACAGGGGGAGAGACCCAGTACTTC.

This chain links TRBV6-5 with TRBJ1-4; D possibly corresponds to TRBD1 (5 bases). The CDR3 totals 13 residues. Germline-derived CDR1 and CDR2 are MNHEY and SVGAGI. Trimming took 6 bases from V and 12 from J, leaving 17 bases between them. The CDR3, as DNA: TGTGCCAGCAGGCGAGGAGGGGCCGGGGAACTGTTTTTT. Its protein is CASRRGGAGELFF.

The V call is TRBV4-1, the J call TRBJ1-5; 7 bases fit TRBD1. The germline V gene encodes CDR1 MGHRA and CDR2 YSYEKL. CDR3 length: 16 amino acids. V shed 3 bases, J shed 3 bases, and the junction held 8 bases outside the gene matches. CDR3 nucleotide sequence: TGCGCCAGCAGCCAGTTCTCCGGGACAGTCAATCAGCCCCAGCATTTT. Its translation is CASSQFSGTVNQPQHF.